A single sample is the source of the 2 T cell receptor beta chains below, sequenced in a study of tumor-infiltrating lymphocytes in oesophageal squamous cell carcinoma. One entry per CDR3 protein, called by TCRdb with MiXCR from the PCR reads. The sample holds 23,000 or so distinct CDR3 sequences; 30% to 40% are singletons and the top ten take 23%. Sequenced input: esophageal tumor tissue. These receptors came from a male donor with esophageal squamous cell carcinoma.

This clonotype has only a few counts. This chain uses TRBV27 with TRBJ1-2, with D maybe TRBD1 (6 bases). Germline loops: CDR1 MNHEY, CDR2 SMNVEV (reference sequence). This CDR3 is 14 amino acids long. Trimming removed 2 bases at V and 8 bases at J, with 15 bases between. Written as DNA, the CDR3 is TGTGCCAGCAGTTTAGTTTCGGGGGCGAAAGGCTACACCTTC. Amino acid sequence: CASSLVSGAKGYTF.

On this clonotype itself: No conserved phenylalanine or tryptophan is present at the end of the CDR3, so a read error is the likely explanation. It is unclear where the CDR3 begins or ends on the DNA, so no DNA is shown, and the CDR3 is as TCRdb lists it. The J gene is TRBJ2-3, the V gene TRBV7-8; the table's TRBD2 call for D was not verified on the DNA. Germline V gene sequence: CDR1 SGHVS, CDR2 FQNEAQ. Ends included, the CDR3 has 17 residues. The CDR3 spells CASSFRGRGPDTQYFGA.